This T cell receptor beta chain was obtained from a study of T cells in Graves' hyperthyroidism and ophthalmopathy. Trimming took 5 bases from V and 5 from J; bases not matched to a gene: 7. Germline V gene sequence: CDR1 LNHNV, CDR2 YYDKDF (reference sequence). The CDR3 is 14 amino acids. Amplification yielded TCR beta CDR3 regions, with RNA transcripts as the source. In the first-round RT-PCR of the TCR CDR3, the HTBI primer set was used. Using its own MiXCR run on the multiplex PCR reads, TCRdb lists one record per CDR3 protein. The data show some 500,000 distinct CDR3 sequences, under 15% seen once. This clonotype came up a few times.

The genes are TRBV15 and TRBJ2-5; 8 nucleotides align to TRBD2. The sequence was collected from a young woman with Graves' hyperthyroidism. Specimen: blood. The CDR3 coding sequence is TGTGCCACCAGCTCCCGGACTAGCTTCGAGACCCAGTACTTC. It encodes CATSSRTSFETQYF.